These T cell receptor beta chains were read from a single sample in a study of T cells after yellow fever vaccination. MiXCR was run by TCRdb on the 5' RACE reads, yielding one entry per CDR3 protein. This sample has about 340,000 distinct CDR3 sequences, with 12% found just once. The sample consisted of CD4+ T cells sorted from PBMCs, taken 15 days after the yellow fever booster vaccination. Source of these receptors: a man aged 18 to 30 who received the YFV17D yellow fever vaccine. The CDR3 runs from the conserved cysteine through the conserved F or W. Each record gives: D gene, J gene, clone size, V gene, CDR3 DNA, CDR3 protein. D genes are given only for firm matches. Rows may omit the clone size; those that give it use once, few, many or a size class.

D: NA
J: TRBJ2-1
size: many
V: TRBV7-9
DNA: TGTGCCAGCAGCCTTAACAGCAATGAGCAGTTCTTC
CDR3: CASSLNSNEQFF

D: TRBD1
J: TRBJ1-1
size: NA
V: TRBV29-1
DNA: TGCAGCGTTGAAACCAACGACAGGGGCTCTGAAGCTTTCTTT
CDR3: CSVETNDRGSEAFF

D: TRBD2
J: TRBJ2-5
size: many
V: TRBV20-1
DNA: TGCAGTGCTAGAGAGGCTAGCGGGGACCAAGAGACCCAGTACTTC
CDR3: CSAREASGDQETQYF

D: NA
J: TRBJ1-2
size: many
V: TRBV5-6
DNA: TGTGCCAGCAGCTTCGTCCGGAGTAACTATGGCTACACCTTC
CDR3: CASSFVRSNYGYTF

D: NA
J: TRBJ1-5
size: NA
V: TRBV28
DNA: TGTGCCAGCAGTTTATATACACGGGAAGGGCTTTTT
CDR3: CASSLYTREGLF

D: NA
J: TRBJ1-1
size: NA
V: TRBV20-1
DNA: TGCAGTGCTCAGGGGCCGGGACTTCAAGCTTTCTTT
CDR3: CSAQGPGLQAFF

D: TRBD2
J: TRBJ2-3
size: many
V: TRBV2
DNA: TGTGCCAGCAGTGTCGGGCGGGGGGGCACAGATACGCAGTATTTT
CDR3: CASSVGRGGTDTQYF

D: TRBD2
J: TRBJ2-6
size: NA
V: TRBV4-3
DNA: TGCGCCAGCAGCCAAGAGGCGCTAGCGGGGGGGCTTGGGGCCAACGTCCTGACTTTC
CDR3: CASSQEALAGGLGANVLTF

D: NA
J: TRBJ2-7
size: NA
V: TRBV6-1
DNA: TGTGCCAGCAGGGGGACAACCTCCTACGAGCAGTACTTC
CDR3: CASRGTTSYEQYF

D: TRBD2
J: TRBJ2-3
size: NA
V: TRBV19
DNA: TGTGCCAGCGGTACCCTTAGCGGGGGATTCCGCACAGATACGCAGTATTTT
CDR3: CASGTLSGGFRTDTQYF

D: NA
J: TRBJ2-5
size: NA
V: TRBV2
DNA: TGTGCCAGCACCCGGGGGGCGTGGGAGACCCAGTACTTC
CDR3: CASTRGAWETQYF

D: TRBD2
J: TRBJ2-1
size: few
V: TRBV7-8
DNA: TGTGCCAGCAGCAAAGGGACTAGCGGGGGGGCGGTTGAGCAGTTCTTC
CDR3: CASSKGTSGGAVEQFF

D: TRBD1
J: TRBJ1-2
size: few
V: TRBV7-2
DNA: TGTGCCAGCAGCTATCGGACAGGGAGTAACTATGGCTACACCTTC
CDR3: CASSYRTGSNYGYTF

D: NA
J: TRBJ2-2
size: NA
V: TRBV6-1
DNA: TGTGCCAGCAGGGGAGTGGCAGGGGCGACCGGGGAGCTGTTTTTT
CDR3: CASRGVAGATGELFF

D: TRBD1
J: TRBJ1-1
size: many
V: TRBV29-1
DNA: TGCAGCGTTTTTCGGCAGGGGGGAACTGAAGCTTTCTTT
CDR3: CSVFRQGGTEAFF

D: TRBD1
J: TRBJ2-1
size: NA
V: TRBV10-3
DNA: TGTGCCATCGGTGGTCGGGACAGGGTGTCCTACAATGAGCAGTTCTTC
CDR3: CAIGGRDRVSYNEQFF

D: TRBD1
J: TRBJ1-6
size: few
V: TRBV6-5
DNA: TGTGCCAGCAGCAGAGGACAGGTCAATAATTCACCCCTCCACTTT
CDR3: CASSRGQVNNSPLHF

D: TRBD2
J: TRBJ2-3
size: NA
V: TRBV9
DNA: TGTGCCAGCAGTTACGGCGGGGGGGCAGATACGCAGTATTTT
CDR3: CASSYGGGADTQYF

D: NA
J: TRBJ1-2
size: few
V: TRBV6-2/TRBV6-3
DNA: TGTGCCAGCAGTTACACCCAGGGATATGACTATGGCTACACCTTC
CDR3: CASSYTQGYDYGYTF

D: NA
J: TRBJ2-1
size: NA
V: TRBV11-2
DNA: TGTGCCAGCAGCTCCCCGGACTGGTACAATGAGCAGTTCTTC
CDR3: CASSSPDWYNEQFF

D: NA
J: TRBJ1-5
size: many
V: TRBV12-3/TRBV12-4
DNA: TGTGCCAGCAGCGCCTCGGGGGGCCAGCCCCAGCATTTT
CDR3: CASSASGGQPQHF

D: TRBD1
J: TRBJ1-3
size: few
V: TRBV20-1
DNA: TGCAGTGCTAGAGATCGACAGGGGGCTGGAAACACCATATATTTT
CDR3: CSARDRQGAGNTIYF

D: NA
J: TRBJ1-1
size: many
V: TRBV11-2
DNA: TGTGCCAGCAGCTTAGGGGTGGGGAACACTGAAGCTTTCTTT
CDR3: CASSLGVGNTEAFF

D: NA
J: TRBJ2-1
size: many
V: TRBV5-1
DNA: TGCGCCAGCAGCCGGGACCCGTACAATGAGCAGTTCTTC
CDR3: CASSRDPYNEQFF

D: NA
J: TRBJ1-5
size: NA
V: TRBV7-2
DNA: TGTGCCAGCAGCGCCGACCCAGGACGTGAGCCCCAGCATTTT
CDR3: CASSADPGREPQHF